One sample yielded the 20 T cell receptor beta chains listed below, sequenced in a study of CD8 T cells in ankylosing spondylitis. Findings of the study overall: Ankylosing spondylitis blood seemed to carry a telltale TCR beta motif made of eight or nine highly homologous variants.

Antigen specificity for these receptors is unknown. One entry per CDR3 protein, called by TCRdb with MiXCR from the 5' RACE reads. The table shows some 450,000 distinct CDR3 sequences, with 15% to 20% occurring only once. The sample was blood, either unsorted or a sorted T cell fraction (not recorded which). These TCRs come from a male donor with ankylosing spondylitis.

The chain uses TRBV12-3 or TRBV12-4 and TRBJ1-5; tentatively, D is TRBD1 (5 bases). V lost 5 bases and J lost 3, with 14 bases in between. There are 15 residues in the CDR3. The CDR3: CASSQTLGANQPQHF. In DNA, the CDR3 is TGTGCCAGCAGTCAGACCCTAGGGGCCAATCAGCCCCAGCATTTT.

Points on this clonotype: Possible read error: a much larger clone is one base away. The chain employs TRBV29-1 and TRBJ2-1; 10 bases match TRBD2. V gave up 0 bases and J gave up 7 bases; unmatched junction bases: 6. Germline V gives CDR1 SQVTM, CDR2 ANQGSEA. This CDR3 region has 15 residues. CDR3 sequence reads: CSVEDELAGPNEQFF. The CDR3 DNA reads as TGCAGCGTTGAAGATGAACTAGCGGGGCCAAATGAGCAGTTCTTC.

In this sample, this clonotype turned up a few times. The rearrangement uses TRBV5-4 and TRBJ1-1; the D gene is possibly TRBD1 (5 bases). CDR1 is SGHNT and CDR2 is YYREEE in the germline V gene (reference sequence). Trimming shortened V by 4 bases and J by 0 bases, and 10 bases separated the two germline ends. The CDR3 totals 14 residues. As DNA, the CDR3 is TGTGCCAGCAGCCGGGGACTCATGAACACTGAAGCTTTCTTT. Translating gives CASSRGLMNTEAFF. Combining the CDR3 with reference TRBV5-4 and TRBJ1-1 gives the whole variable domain ETGVTQSPTHLIKTRGQQVTLRCSSQSGHNTVSWYQQALGQGPQFIFQYYREEENGRGNFPPRFSGLQFPNYSSELNVNALELDDSALYLCASSRGLMNTEAFFGQGTRLTVV.

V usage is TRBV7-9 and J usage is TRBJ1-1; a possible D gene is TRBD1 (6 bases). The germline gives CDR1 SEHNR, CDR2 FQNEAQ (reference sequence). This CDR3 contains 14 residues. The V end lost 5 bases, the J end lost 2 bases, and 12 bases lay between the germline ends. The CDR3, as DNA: TGTGCCAGCAGCGGGGGCGGGGGAAACACTGAAGCTTTCTTT. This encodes CASSGGGGNTEAFF.

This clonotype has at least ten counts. The CDR3 bases are TGCGCCAGCAGCTTGGGGGACAATCAGCCCCAGCATTTT. Amino acids: CASSLGDNQPQHF. This sequence joins TRBV5-1 and TRBJ1-5, with no clear D. Per germline, CDR1 SGHRS and CDR2 YFSETQ. CDR3 length equals 13 residues. Trimming took 0 bases from V and 3 from J, leaving 4 bases between them.

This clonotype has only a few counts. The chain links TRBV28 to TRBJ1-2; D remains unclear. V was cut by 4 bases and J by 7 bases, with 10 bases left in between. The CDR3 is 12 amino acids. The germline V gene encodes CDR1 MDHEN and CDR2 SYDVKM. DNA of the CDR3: TGTGCCAGCAGTTACACCCCCCGTGGCTACACCTTC. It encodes CASSYTPRGYTF.

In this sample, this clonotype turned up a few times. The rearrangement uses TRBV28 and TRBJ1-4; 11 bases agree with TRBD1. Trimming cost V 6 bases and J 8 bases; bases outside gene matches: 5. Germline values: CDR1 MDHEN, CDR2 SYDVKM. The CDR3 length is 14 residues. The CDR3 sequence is CASRRTGGNEKLFF. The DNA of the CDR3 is TGTGCCAGCAGACGGACAGGGGGCAACGAAAAACTGTTTTTT.

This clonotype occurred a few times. The CDR3 sequence is CASSYSREVFYEQYF. CDR3 nucleotide sequence: TGTGCCAGCAGTTACTCGCGGGAGGTCTTCTACGAGCAGTACTTC. The genes are TRBV6-5 and TRBJ2-7; 8 nucleotides agree with TRBD2. The CDR3 has 15 residues. The germline V gene has CDR1 MNHEY and CDR2 SVGAGI. The J segment lost 3 bases and the V segment lost 0 bases, leaving 4 bases of the junction unmatched.

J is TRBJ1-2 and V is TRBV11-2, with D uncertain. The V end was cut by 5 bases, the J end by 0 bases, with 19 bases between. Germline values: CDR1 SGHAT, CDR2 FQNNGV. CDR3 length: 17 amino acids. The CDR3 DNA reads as TGTGCCAGCAGCGCGCTAGGAATAGTTCTCTCTAACTATGGCTACACCTTC. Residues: CASSALGIVLSNYGYTF.

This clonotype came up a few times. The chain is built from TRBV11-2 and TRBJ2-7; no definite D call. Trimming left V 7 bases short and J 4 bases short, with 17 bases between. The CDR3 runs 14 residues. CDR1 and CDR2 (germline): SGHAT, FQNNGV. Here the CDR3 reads CASTLFGRDYEQYF. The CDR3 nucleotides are TGTGCCAGCACCCTGTTTGGTAGAGATTACGAGCAGTACTTC.

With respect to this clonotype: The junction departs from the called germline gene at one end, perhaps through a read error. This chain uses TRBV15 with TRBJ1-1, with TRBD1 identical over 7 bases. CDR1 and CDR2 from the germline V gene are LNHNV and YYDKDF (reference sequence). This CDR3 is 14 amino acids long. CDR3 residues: CATRRGGMNTEAFF. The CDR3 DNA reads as TGTGCCACCCGCAGGGGGGGTATGAACACTGAAGCTTTCTTT.

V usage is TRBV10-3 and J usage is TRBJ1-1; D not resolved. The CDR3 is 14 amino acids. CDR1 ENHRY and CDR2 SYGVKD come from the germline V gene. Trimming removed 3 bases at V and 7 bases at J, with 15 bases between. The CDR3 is CAISDAGRIIEAFF. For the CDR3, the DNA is TGTGCCATCAGTGATGCCGGGCGGATAATTGAAGCTTTCTTT.

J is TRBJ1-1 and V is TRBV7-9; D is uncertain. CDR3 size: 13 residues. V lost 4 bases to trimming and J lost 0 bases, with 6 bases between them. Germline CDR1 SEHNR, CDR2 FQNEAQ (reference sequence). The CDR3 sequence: CASSYDLNTEAFF. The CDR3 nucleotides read TGTGCCAGCAGCTACGACTTGAACACTGAAGCTTTCTTT.

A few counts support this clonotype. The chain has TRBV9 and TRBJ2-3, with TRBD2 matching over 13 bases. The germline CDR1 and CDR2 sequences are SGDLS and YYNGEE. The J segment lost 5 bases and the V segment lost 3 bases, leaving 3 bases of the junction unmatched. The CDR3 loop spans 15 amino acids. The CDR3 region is CASSELAGGLDTQYF. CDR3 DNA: TGTGCCAGCAGCGAACTAGCGGGGGGGTTAGATACGCAGTATTTT.

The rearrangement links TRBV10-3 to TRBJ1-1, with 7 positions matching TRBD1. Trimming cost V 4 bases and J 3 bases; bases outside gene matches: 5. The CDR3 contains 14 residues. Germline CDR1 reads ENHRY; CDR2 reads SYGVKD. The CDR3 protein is CAISVRGRDTEAFF. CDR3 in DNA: TGTGCCATCAGTGTGAGGGGGCGCGACACTGAAGCTTTCTTT.

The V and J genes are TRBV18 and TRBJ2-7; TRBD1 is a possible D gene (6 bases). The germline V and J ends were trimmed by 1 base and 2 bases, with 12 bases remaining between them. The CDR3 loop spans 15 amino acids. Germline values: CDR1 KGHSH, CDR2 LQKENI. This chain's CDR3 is CASSPLGTGPYEQYF. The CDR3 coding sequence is TGTGCCAGCTCACCACTTGGCACAGGGCCCTACGAGCAGTACTTC.

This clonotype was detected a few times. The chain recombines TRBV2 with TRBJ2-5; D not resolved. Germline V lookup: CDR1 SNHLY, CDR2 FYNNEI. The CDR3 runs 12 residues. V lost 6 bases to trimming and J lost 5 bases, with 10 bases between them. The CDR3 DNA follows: TGTGCCAGCAGACACTTAGGGGAGACCCAGTACTTC. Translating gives CASRHLGETQYF.

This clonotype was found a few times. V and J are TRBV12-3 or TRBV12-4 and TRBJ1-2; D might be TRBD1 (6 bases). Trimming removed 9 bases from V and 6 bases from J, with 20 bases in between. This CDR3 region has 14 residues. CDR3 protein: CASSGPYRADGYTF. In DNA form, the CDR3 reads TGTGCCAGTTCCGGCCCGTACAGGGCCGATGGCTACACCTTC.

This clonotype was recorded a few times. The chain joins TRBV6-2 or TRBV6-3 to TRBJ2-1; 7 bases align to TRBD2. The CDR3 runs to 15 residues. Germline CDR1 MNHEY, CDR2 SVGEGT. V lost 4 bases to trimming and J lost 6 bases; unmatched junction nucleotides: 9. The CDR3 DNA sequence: TGTGCCAGCAGTTTCTATTTTGGGACTATCAATGAGCAGTTCTTC. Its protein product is CASSFYFGTINEQFF.

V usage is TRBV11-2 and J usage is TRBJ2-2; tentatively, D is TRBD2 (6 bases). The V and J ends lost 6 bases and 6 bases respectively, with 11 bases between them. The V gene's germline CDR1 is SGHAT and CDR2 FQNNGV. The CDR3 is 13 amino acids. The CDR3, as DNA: TGTGCCAGCAGTTCGGGAGACGCCGGGGAGCTGTTTTTT. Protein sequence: CASSSGDAGELFF.